The sequence of this T cell receptor (beta chain) was determined in a study of T-cell memory formation after mild COVID-19. In its sample, this clonotype was seen many times. The CDR3 has 16 amino acids. The V gene end was trimmed by 1 base and the J gene end by 5 bases; junction bases not matched to a gene: 9. CDR1 and CDR2 from the germline V gene are SGHTA and FQGTGA. In TCRdb, the 5' RACE reads were re-called with MiXCR into one record per CDR3 protein. Of hundreds of thousands of distinct CDR3 sequences in the sample, 25% to 30% are singletons; the top ten hold approximately 15%. This chain joins TRBV7-3 and TRBJ2-3; 7 bases are a match to TRBD2. Sequencing was done on a sample of PBMCs or a T cell subset sorted from them (not recorded which). The receptor was isolated from an adult woman who had mild COVID-19 (a few samples of this study predate the infection). Cell type and time point are not known. The CDR3 DNA is TGTGCCAGCAGCTTAAGCGGGGGATTCGGGGGAGATACGCAGTATTTT. Translated, it gives CASSLSGGFGGDTQYF.